This T cell receptor beta chain appears in the sequencing data of a study of blood T cell repertoires in COVID-19. About the study: The cDNA or gDNA used as material had been derived from T cells, B-cell-depleted T cells, or PBMCs.

TCRdb keeps only in-frame clones here, not all; method: immunoSEQ multiplex PCR. The sample has under 150,000 clones, roughly 84% seen once; the top ten hold 5.8%. This clone has more than one count but fewer than ten. The CDR3 runs to 14 residues. Deletions cut 4 bases from V and 6 bases from J, with 13 bases between. Looked up from germline, CDR1 is LNHDA and CDR2 is SQIVND (reference sequence). The receptor was isolated from a woman aged 50 to 65 who had been exposed to COVID-19. Sequencing was performed on PBMCs or T cells enriched from blood (not recorded which). This sequence joins TRBV19 and TRBJ1-5, with D possibly matching TRBD1 (6 bases). CDR3 region: CASSNGQSGQPQHF. The DNA of the CDR3 is TGTGCCAGTAGTAATGGACAGAGCGGTCAGCCCCAGCATTTT.